This is a list of T cell receptor beta chains from one sample in a study of blood T cells in healthy people across ages. TCRdb used MiXCR to reprocess the 5' RACE reads, holding one entry per CDR3 protein. The repertoire consists of around 690,000 distinct CDR3 sequences, with approximately 59% occurring once and the leading ten covering approximately 37%. Input material: blood. Receptors were obtained from a man aged 55-75 years in good health. The CDR3 runs from the conserved cysteine through the conserved F or W. Each record gives: D gene, clone size, J gene, V gene, CDR3 DNA, CDR3 protein. A D gene is named only where the DNA matches it firmly. Size is stated for part of the rows, as once, few or many counts, or as a class when the clone is expanded.

NA	NA	TRBJ2-5	TRBV20-1	TGCAGTGCAACAAAGACAGGTCGCTTAGAGACCCAGTACTTC	CSATKTGRLETQYF
TRBD1	NA	TRBJ2-7	TRBV29-1	TGCAGCGTCGGAGACAGGGGGCCGCTCTACGAGCAGTACTTC	CSVGDRGPLYEQYF
NA	NA	TRBJ1-5	TRBV2	TGTGCCAGCAGTGCACACAGGGCCGATCAGCCCCAGCATTTT	CASSAHRADQPQHF
NA	NA	TRBJ1-5	TRBV20-1	TGCAGTGCTCTCCGGGGCCCGAATCAGCCCCAGCATTTT	CSALRGPNQPQHF
NA	NA	TRBJ2-6	TRBV20-1	TGCAGTGCTACTCAAAGCTCTGGGGCCAACGTCCTGACTTTC	CSATQSSGANVLTF
TRBD2	few	TRBJ2-3	TRBV12-3/TRBV12-4	TGTGCCAGCAGTTACGGGGGGTCAGATACGCAGTATTTT	CASSYGGSDTQYF
NA	NA	TRBJ2-2	TRBV5-1	TGCGCCAGCAGCTTGACAGGGCCTCGCGACACCGGGGAGCTGTTTTTT	CASSLTGPRDTGELFF
TRBD1	once	TRBJ2-5	TRBV5-1	TGCGCCAGCAGCGGGGGGACAGGGGCGGAAGAGACCCAGTACTTC	CASSGGTGAEETQYF
NA	few	TRBJ2-7	TRBV4-2	TGTGCCAGCAGCCCTCAGGCAGGAAGGGACGAGCAGTACTTC	CASSPQAGRDEQYF
TRBD2	NA	TRBJ2-7	TRBV6-1	TGTGCCAGCTTGGGGGGACTAAACTCCTACGAGCAGTACTTC	CASLGGLNSYEQYF
NA	NA	TRBJ2-7	TRBV28	TGTGCCAGCAGTTTATTGGTAGGGTACCACGAGCAGTACTTC	CASSLLVGYHEQYF
TRBD2	NA	TRBJ2-5	TRBV18	TGTGCCAGCTCACGGGAAGGTCTAGCGGGAGAGACCCAGTACTTC	CASSREGLAGETQYF
TRBD1	NA	TRBJ1-2	TRBV20-1	TGCAGTGCCGCGGGACAGGAAAGTCACTATGGCCACACCTTC	CSAAGQESHYGHTF
NA	NA	TRBJ2-1	TRBV5-1	TGCGCCAGCAGCTTGGTAGGGAACAATGAGCAGTTCTTC	CASSLVGNNEQFF
TRBD1	NA	TRBJ2-1	TRBV5-1	TGCGCCAGCTCTCACGACAGGGGCTCCTACAATGAGCAGTTCTTC	CASSHDRGSYNEQFF
NA	NA	TRBJ2-2	TRBV7-8	TGTGCCAGCAGCCCGAGGGGATGGGGTTCGAACACCGGGGAGCTGTTTTTT	CASSPRGWGSNTGELFF
TRBD1	NA	TRBJ2-7	TRBV20-1	TGCAGTGCTAGAGGTGGGCAGGGGGTTTACGAGCAGTACTTC	CSARGGQGVYEQYF